The rows below give T cell receptor beta chains drawn from one sample of a study of T cells in Graves' hyperthyroidism and ophthalmopathy. MiXCR, applied by TCRdb to the multiplex PCR reads, yields one record per CDR3 protein. Counted here are under 350,000 distinct CDR3 sequences, around 25% occurring once; the ten biggest clones make up approximately 30%. The source material was blood. The receptors come from a man aged 40-49 years with Graves' hyperthyroidism that later progressed to Graves' ophthalmopathy. Each CDR3 is given with its conserved first and last residue. D genes are given only for firm matches. The size field is filled for only some rows; it gives once, few, many or a size class.

V gene: TRBV6-2/TRBV6-3
J gene: TRBJ2-5
D gene: TRBD1
clone size: .
CDR3 DNA: TGTGCCAGCAGTTACCCGGGACAGGACCAAGAGACCCAGTACTTC
CDR3 protein: CASSYPGQDQETQYF

V gene: TRBV20-1
J gene: TRBJ1-2
D gene: .
clone size: many
CDR3 DNA: TGCAGACCTCGGGGGGGCTATGGCTACACCTTC
CDR3 protein: CRPRGGYGYTF

V gene: TRBV2
J gene: TRBJ2-5
D gene: .
clone size: many
CDR3 DNA: TGTGCCAGCAGTGTGCAGACGGGGGAGACCCAGTACTTC
CDR3 protein: CASSVQTGETQYF

V gene: TRBV4-1
J gene: TRBJ1-1
D gene: TRBD1
clone size: .
CDR3 DNA: TGCGCCAGCAGCCGGTCACAGGGGGACACTGAAGCTTTCTTT
CDR3 protein: CASSRSQGDTEAFF

V gene: TRBV6-2/TRBV6-3
J gene: TRBJ1-2
D gene: .
clone size: few
CDR3 DNA: TGTGCCAGCAGTTACTCGATAGGGGGAGATGGCTACACCTTC
CDR3 protein: CASSYSIGGDGYTF

V gene: TRBV5-1
J gene: TRBJ2-4
D gene: TRBD1
clone size: many
CDR3 DNA: TGCGCCAGCAGCTTGGGATCTCGGCGACAGGGTGTGTACATTCAGTACTTC
CDR3 protein: CASSLGSRRQGVYIQYF

V gene: TRBV6-1
J gene: TRBJ1-1
D gene: TRBD1
clone size: .
CDR3 DNA: TGTGCCAGCAGTCTTGACCAGGGGGTAACTGAAGCTTTCTTT
CDR3 protein: CASSLDQGVTEAFF

V gene: TRBV7-2
J gene: TRBJ2-5
D gene: .
clone size: many
CDR3 DNA: TGTGCCAGCAGTCGATTCGCCCAAGAGACCCAGTACTTC
CDR3 protein: CASSRFAQETQYF

V gene: TRBV2
J gene: TRBJ2-5
D gene: TRBD2
clone size: many
CDR3 DNA: TGTGCCAGCAGACCGGGACTAGCGACGGAGACCCAGTACTTC
CDR3 protein: CASRPGLATETQYF

V gene: TRBV6-1
J gene: TRBJ2-2
D gene: .
clone size: many
CDR3 DNA: TGTGCCAGCAGTGAAGCGGGAGACACCGGGGAGCTGTTTTTT
CDR3 protein: CASSEAGDTGELFF

V gene: TRBV3-1
J gene: TRBJ1-2
D gene: TRBD1
clone size: many
CDR3 DNA: TGTGCCAGCAGCCAAGAGGGACAGGGTGCCTATGGCTACACCTTC
CDR3 protein: CASSQEGQGAYGYTF

V gene: TRBV12-3/TRBV12-4
J gene: TRBJ2-4
D gene: .
clone size: many
CDR3 DNA: TGTGCCAGCAACCGGATGGGGAACATTCAGTACTTC
CDR3 protein: CASNRMGNIQYF

V gene: TRBV2
J gene: TRBJ1-5
D gene: .
clone size: many
CDR3 DNA: TGTGCCAGCAAACAGGCCGCTCTACACAATCAGCCCCAGCATTTT
CDR3 protein: CASKQAALHNQPQHF

V gene: TRBV19
J gene: TRBJ2-2
D gene: .
clone size: .
CDR3 DNA: TGTGCCAGTAACAATCGGGGGGCATCAACCGGGGAGCTGTTTTTT
CDR3 protein: CASNNRGASTGELFF

V gene: TRBV5-6
J gene: TRBJ2-7
D gene: TRBD2
clone size: many
CDR3 DNA: TGTGCCAGCAGGCCGGGACTAGCGGGAAACGAGCAGTACTTC
CDR3 protein: CASRPGLAGNEQYF

V gene: TRBV20-1
J gene: TRBJ2-7
D gene: TRBD1
clone size: .
CDR3 DNA: TGCAGTGCTCAAAGGGGACAGGGGCGTTCCGAGCAGTACTTC
CDR3 protein: CSAQRGQGRSEQYF